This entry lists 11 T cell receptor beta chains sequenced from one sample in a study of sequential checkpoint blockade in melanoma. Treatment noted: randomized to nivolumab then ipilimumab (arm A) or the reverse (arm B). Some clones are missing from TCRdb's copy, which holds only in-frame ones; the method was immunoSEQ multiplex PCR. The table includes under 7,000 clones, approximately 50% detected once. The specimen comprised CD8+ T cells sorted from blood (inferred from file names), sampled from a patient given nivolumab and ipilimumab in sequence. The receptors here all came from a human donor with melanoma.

Here the CDR3 reads CASSQATGLALYNEQFF. CDR3 DNA sequence: TGTGCCAGCAGCCAAGCGACGGGACTAGCGCTATACAATGAGCAGTTCTTC. This chain uses TRBV4-2 with TRBJ2-1; 10 positions match TRBD2. The CDR3 has 17 residues. J lost 4 bases, V lost 1 base, and 7 bases had no gene match. Germline V gives CDR1 LGHNA, CDR2 YNFKEQ.

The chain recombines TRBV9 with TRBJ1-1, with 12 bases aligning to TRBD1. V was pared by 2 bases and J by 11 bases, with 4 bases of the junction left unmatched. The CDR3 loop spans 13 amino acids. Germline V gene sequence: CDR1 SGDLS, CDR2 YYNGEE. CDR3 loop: CASSVGDRGRAFF. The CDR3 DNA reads TGTGCCAGCAGCGTTGGGGACAGGGGGCGGGCTTTCTTT.

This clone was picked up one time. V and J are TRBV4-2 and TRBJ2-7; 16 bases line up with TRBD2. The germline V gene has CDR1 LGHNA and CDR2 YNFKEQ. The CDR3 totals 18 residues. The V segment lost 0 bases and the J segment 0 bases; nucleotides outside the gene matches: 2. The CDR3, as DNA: TGTGCCAGCAGCCAAGAGGGACTAGCGGGAGGGAGCTCCTACGAGCAGTACTTC. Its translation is CASSQEGLAGGSSYEQYF.

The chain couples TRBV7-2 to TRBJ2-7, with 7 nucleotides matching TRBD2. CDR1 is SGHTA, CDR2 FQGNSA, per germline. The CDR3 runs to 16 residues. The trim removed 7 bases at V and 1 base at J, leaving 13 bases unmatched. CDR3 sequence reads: CASIPPPASGSYEQYF. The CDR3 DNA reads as TGTGCCAGCATCCCACCCCCGGCTAGCGGTTCCTACGAGCAGTACTTC.

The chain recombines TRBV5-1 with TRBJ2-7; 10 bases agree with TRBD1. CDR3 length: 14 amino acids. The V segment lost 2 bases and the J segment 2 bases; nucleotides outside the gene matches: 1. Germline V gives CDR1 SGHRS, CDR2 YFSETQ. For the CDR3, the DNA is TGCGCCAGCAGCTTCGGGACAGGGGCCTACGAGCAGTACTTC. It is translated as CASSFGTGAYEQYF.

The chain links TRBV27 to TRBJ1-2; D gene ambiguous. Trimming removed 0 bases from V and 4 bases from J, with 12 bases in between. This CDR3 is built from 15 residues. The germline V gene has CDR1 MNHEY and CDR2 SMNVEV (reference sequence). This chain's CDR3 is CASSLSYAGSYGYTF. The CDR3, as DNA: TGTGCCAGCAGTTTATCGTACGCGGGCAGCTATGGCTACACCTTC.

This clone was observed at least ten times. CDR3 in amino acids: CASSIWVGDQPQHF. The DNA for the CDR3 is TGTGCCAGTAGTATATGGGTAGGGGATCAGCCCCAGCATTTT. This chain connects TRBV19 to TRBJ1-5; maybe TRBD1 (5 bases). Between the trimmed V and J ends, which lost 2 bases and 5 bases, there was a span of 10 bases. The CDR3 contains 14 residues. Germline CDR1 is LNHDA and CDR2 is SQIVND (reference sequence).

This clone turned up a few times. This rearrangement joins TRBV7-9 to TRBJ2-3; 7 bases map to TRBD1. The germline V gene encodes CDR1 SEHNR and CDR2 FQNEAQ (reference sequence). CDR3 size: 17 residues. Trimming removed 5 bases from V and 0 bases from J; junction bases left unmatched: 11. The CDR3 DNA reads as TGTGCCAGCAGCCAAAACGACAGGGATACTAGCACAGATACGCAGTATTTT. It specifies CASSQNDRDTSTDTQYF.

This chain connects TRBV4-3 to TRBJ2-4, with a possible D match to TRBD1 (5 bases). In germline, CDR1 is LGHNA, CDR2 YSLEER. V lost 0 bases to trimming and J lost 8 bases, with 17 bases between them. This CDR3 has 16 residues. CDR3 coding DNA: TGCGCCAGCAGCCAAGATTTCTCAGGGCAGGTAGACATTCAGTACTTC. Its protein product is CASSQDFSGQVDIQYF.

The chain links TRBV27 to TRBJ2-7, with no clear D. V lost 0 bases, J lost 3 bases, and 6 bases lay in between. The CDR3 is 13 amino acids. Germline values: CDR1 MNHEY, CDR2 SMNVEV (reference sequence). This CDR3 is CASSLSFNYEQYF. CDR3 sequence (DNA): TGTGCCAGCAGTTTATCGTTCAACTACGAGCAGTACTTC.

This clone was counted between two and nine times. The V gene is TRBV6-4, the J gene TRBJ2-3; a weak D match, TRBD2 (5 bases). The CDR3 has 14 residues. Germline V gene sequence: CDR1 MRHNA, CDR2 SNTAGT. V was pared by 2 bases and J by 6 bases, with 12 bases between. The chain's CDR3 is CASSDMAGQDTQYF. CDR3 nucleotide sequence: TGTGCCAGCAGTGACATGGCGGGCCAGGATACGCAGTATTTT.